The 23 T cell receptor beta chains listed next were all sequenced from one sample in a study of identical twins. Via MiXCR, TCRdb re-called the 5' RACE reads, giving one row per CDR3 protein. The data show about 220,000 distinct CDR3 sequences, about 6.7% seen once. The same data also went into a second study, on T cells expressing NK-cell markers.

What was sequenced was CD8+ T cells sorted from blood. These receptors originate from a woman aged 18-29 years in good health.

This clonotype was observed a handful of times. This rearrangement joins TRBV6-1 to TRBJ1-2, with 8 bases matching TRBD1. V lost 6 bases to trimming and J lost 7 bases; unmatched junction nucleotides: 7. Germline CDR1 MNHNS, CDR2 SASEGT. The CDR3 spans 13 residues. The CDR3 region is CASSWTGWAGYTF. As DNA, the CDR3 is TGTGCCAGCAGCTGGACAGGGTGGGCTGGCTACACCTTC.

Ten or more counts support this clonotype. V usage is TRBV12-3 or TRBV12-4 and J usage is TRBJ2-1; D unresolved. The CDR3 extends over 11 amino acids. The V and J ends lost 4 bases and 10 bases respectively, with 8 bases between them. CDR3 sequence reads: CASSSLSEQFF. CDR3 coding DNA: TGTGCCAGCAGTTCCCTATCAGAGCAGTTCTTC.

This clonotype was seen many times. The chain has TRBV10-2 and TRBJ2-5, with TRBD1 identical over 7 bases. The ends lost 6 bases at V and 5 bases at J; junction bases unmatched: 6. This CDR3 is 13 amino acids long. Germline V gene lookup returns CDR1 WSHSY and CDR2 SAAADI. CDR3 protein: CASSRQGTETQYF. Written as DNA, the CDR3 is TGCGCCAGCAGCCGACAGGGTACGGAGACCCAGTACTTC.

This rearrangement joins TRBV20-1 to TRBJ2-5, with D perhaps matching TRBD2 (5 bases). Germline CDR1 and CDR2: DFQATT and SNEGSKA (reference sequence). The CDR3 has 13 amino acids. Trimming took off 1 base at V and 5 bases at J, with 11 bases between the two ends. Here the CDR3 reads CSARGPSGETQYF. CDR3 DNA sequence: TGCAGTGCTAGAGGCCCATCGGGGGAGACCCAGTACTTC.

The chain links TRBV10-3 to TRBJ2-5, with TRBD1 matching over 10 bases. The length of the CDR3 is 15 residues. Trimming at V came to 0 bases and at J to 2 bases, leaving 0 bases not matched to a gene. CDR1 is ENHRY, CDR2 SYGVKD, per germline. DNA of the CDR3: TGTGCCATCAGTGAGTCGGGACAGGGGCAAGAGACCCAGTACTTC. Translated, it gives CAISESGQGQETQYF.

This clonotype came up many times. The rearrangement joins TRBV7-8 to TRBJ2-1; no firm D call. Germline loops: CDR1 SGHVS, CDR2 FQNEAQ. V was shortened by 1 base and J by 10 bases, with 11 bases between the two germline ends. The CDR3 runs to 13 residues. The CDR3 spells CASSLEVAWEQFF. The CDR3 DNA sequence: TGTGCCAGCAGCTTAGAGGTAGCTTGGGAGCAGTTCTTC.

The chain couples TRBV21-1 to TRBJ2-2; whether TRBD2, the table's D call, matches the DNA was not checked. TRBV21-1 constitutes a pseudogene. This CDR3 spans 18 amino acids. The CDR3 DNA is TGTGCCAGCAGCCCCCTCGGGGGGGCTTGTTGGGACACCGGGGAGCTGTTTTTT. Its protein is CASSPLGGACWDTGELFF.

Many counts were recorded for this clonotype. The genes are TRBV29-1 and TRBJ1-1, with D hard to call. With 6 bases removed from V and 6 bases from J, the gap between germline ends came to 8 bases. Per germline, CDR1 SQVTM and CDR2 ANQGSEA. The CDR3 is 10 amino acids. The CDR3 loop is CSVGISEAFF. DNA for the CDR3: TGCAGCGTCGGGATCTCTGAAGCTTTCTTT.

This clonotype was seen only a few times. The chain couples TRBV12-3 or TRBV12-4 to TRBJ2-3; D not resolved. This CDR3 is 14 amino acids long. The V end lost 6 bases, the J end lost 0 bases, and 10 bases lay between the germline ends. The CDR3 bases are TGTGCCAGCAGGTGGACGGTAAGCACAGATACGCAGTATTTT. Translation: CASRWTVSTDTQYF.

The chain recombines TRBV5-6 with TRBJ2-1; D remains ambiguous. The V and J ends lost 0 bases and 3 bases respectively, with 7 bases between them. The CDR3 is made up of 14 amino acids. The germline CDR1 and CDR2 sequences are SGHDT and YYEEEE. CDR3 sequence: CASSLAAFYNEQFF. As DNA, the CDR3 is TGTGCCAGCAGCTTGGCTGCCTTCTACAATGAGCAGTTCTTC.

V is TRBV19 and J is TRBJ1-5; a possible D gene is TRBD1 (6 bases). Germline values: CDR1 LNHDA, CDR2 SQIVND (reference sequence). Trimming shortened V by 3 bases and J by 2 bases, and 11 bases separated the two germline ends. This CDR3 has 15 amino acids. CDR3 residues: CASSILRQGNQPQHF. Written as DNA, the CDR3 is TGTGCCAGTAGTATCCTCAGACAGGGCAATCAGCCCCAGCATTTT.

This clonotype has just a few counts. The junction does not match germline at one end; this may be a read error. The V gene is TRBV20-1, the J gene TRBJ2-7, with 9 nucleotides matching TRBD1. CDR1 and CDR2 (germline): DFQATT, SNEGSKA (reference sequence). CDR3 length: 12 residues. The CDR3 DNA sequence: TGCAGCGCTAGGACAGGGGTTGGCGAGCAGTACTTC. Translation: CSARTGVGEQYF.

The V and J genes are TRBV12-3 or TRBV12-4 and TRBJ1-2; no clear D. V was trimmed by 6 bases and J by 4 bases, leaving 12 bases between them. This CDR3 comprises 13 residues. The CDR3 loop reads CASSPDGLYGYTF. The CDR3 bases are TGTGCCAGCAGCCCAGACGGACTCTATGGCTACACCTTC.

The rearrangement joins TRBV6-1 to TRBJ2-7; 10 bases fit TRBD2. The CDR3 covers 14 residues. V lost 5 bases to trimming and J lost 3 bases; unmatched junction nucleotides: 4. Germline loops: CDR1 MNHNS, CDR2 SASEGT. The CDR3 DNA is TGTGCCAGCAGTCAAATAGCGGGGGGCTACGAGCAGTACTTC. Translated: CASSQIAGGYEQYF.

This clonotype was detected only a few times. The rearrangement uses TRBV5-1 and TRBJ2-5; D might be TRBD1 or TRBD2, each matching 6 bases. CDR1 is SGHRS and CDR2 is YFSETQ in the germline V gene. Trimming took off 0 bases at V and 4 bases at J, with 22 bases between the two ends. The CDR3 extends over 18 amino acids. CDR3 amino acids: CASSLESGGTKGGETQYF. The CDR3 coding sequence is TGCGCCAGCAGCTTGGAGTCTGGCGGGACCAAGGGGGGAGAGACCCAGTACTTC.

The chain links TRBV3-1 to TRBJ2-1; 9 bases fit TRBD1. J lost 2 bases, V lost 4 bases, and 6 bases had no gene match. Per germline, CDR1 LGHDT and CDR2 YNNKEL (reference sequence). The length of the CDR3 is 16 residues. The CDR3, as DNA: TGTGCCAGCAGCCCAAAAGGGGACAGGGCCTACAATGAGCAGTTCTTC. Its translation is CASSPKGDRAYNEQFF.

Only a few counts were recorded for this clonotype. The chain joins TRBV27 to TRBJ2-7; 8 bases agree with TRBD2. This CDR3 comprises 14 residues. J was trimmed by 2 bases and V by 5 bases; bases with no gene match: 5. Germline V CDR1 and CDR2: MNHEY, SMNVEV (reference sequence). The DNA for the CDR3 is TGTGCCAGCAGTAATAGCGGGAACACCTACGAGCAGTACTTC. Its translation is CASSNSGNTYEQYF.

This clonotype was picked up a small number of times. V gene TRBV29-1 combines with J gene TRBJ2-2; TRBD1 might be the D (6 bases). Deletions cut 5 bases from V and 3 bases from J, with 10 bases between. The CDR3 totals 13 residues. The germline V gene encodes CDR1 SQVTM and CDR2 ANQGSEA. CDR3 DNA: TGCAGCGTTACCAGGGGCGACACCGGGGAGCTGTTTTTT. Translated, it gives CSVTRGDTGELFF.

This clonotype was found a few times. CDR3 in amino acids: CASSPDDEQYF. CDR3 coding DNA: TGTGCCAGCTCACCTGACGACGAGCAGTACTTC. The rearrangement joins TRBV18 to TRBJ2-7; D is ambiguous. The CDR3 has 11 residues. Trimming pared 3 bases from V and 5 bases from J, leaving 5 bases between. The germline CDR1 and CDR2 sequences are KGHSH and LQKENI.

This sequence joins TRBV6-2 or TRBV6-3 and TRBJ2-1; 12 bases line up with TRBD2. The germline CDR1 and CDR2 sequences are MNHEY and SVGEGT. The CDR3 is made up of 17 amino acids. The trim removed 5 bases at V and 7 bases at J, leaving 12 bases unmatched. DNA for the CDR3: TGTGCCAGCAGTACTGGGACTAGCGGGTCTGGGGGTAATGAGCAGTTCTTC. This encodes CASSTGTSGSGGNEQFF.

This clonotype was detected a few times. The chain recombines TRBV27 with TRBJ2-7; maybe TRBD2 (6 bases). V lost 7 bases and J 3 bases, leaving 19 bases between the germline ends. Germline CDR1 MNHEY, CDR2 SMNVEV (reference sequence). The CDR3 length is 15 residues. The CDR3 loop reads CASTTRSSGLYEQYF. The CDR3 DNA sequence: TGTGCCAGCACCACCCGGTCCAGCGGGCTCTACGAGCAGTACTTC.

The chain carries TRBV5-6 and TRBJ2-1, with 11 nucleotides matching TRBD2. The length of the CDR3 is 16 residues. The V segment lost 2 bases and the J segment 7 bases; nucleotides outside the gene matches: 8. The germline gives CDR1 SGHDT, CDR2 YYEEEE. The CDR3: CASSFGLAGGWNEQFF. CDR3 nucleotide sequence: TGTGCCAGCAGCTTTGGGCTAGCGGGGGGTTGGAATGAGCAGTTCTTC. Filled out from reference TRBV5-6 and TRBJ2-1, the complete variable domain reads DAGVTQSPTHLIKTRGQQVTLRCSPKSGHDTVSWYQQALGQGPQFIFQYYEEEERQRGNFPDRFSGHQFPNYSSELNVNALLLGDSALYLCASSFGLAGGWNEQFFGPGTRLTVL.

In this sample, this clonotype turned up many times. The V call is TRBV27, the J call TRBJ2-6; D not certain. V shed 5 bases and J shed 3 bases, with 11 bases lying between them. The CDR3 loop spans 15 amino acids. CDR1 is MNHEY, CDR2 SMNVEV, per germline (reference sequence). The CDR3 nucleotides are TGTGCCAGCAGTCCGTACTCAAGTGGGGCCAACGTCCTGACTTTC. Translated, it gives CASSPYSSGANVLTF.